This is a list of T cell receptor beta chains from one sample in a study of beta chain features in type 1 diabetes. Here immunoSEQ multiplex PCR was the method, and the copy in TCRdb shows in-frame clones only, minus some. The repertoire consists of more than 250,000 clones, with 20% occurring once and the leading ten covering 0.028%. The specimen was naive CD4+ T cells from blood. The receptor set was obtained from a woman aged 40 to 50 with type 1 diabetes. Both conserved end residues are part of each CDR3. A D gene is named only where the DNA matches it firmly. Size values are once, few and many counts, or a class for expanded clones, and some rows have none.

-	TRBJ2-7	TRBV7-2	-	CASGSGALVYEQYF	TGTGCCAGCGGTTCAGGGGCTCTCGTCTACGAGCAGTACTTC
-	TRBJ2-7	TRBV18	TRBD2	CASSPPQGLAGFYEQYF	TGTGCCAGCTCACCACCGCAGGGGCTAGCGGGGTTCTACGAGCAGTACTTC
-	TRBJ2-5	TRBV27	-	CASSLGQQLGETQYF	TGTGCCAGCAGTTTAGGACAGCAACTGGGGGAGACCCAGTACTTC
-	TRBJ2-7	TRBV29-1	-	CSVQGPPSEQYF	TGCAGCGTTCAGGGGCCCCCGAGCGAGCAGTACTTC
-	TRBJ1-5	TRBV29-1	-	CSVTEGGDQPQHF	TGCAGCGTCACTGAAGGGGGGGATCAGCCCCAGCATTTT
-	TRBJ2-5	TRBV5-4	TRBD1	CASSLGQGETQYF	TGTGCCAGCAGCTTGGGACAGGGAGAGACCCAGTACTTC
few	TRBJ1-5	TRBV28	-	CASILGGWGQPQHF	TGTGCCAGCATCCTGGGAGGATGGGGGCAGCCCCAGCATTTT
-	TRBJ2-7	TRBV25-1	-	CASSDRGAYSYEQYF	TGTGCCAGCAGTGATCGGGGGGCTTACTCCTACGAGCAGTACTTC
-	TRBJ2-1	TRBV9	-	CASSVQGSSYNEQFF	TGTGCCAGCAGCGTACAGGGCAGCTCCTACAATGAGCAGTTCTTC
once	TRBJ1-2	TRBV30	-	CAGASGSIDYGYTF	TGTGCCGGGGCTTCCGGGAGTATAGACTATGGCTACACCTTC
few	TRBJ1-4	TRBV4-1	-	CASSQERVTGTTNEKLFF	TGCGCCAGCAGCCAAGAAAGGGTAACAGGAACAACTAATGAAAAACTGTTTTTT
-	TRBJ1-6	TRBV9	TRBD1	CASSVGTGGNSPLHF	TGTGCCAGCAGCGTAGGGACAGGGGGTAATTCACCCCTCCACTTT
few	TRBJ2-1	TRBV7-9	-	CASSLEGVRNEQFF	TGTGCCAGCAGCTTAGAAGGGGTTCGCAATGAGCAGTTCTTC
few	TRBJ2-3	TRBV4-1	-	CASSQDRSSSTDTQYF	TGCGCCAGCAGCCAAGATAGGTCTAGTAGCACAGATACGCAGTATTTT
-	TRBJ1-5	TRBV30	-	CAWSRGSQDQPQHF	TGTGCCTGGAGTAGGGGCAGCCAGGATCAGCCCCAGCATTTT